These 2 T cell receptor beta chains came from one sample sequenced in a study of CD8 T cells in ankylosing spondylitis. Study results and limitations: Several highly homologous variants formed a TCR beta motif that appeared characteristic of ankylosing spondylitis blood.

TCRdb ran MiXCR on the 5' RACE reads and lists one entry per CDR3 protein. Among fewer than 550,000 distinct CDR3 sequences, roughly 5.3% were seen once, and the ten largest hold roughly 3.5%. These receptors' targets are unknown. Sequenced input: blood, either unsorted or a sorted T cell fraction (not recorded which). The receptor set was obtained from a male donor with ankylosing spondylitis.

This clonotype was picked up many times. The V gene is TRBV4-1, the J gene TRBJ1-3; weak D call: TRBD1 (6 bases). Germline V gives CDR1 MGHRA, CDR2 YSYEKL. V was shortened by 1 base and J by 3 bases, with 19 bases between the two germline ends. The CDR3 is made up of 18 amino acids. Written as DNA, the CDR3 is TGCGCCAGCAGCCAAGTCTGGGTACCGGGACACCTTGGAAACACCATATATTTT. It specifies CASSQVWVPGHLGNTIYF.

The rearrangement uses TRBV11-2 and TRBJ2-2; 8 nucleotides align to TRBD1. The germline V gene has CDR1 SGHAT and CDR2 FQNNGV. With V trimmed by 1 base and J by 5 bases, 9 bases remained unmatched. The CDR3 is 17 amino acids. The CDR3 protein is CASSLGRRTGRTGELFF. In nucleotides, the CDR3 is TGTGCCAGCAGCTTAGGGCGCCGGACAGGGCGGACCGGGGAGCTGTTTTTT.